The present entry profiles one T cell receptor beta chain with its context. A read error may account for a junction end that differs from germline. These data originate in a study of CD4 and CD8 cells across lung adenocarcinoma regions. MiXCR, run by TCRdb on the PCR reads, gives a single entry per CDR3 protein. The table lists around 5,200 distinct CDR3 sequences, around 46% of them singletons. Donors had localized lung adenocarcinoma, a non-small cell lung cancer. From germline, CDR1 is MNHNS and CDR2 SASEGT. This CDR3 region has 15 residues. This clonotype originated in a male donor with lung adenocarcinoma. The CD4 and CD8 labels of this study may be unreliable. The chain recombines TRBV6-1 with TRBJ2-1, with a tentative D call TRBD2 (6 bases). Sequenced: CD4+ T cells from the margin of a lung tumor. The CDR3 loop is CASSEWLATSDEQFF. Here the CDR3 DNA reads TGTGCCAGCAGTGAATGGCTAGCGACCTCCGATGAGCAGTTTTTC.